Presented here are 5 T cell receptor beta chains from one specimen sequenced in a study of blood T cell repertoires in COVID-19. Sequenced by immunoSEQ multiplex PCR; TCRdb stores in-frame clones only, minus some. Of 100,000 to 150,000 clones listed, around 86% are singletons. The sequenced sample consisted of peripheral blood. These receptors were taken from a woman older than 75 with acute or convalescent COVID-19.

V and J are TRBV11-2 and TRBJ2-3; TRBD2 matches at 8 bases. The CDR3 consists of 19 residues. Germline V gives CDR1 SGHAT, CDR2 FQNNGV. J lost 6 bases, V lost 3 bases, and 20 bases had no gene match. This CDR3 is CASSFGVGAGTRRLDTQYF. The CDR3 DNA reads TGTGCCAGCAGCTTTGGTGTGGGAGCGGGGACTAGGAGGCTTGATACGCAGTATTTT.

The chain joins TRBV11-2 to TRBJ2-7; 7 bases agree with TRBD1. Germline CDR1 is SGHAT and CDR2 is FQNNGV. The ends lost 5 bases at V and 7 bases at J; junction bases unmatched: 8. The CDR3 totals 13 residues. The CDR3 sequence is CASSQNRGREQYV. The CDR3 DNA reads TGTGCCAGCAGCCAAAACAGGGGTCGTGAGCAGTACGTC.

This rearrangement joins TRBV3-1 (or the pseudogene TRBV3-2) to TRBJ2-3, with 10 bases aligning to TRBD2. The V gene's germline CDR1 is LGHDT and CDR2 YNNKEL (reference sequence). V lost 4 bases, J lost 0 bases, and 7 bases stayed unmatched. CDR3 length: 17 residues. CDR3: CASSPRLAGYSTDTQYF. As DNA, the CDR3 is TGTGCCAGCAGCCCCCGACTAGCGGGCTATAGCACAGATACGCAGTATTTT.

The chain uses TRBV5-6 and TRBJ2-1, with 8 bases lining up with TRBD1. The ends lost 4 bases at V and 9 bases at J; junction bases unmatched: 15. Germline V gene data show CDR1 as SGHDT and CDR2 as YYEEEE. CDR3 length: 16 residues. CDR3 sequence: CASSHVQDRVGSEQFF. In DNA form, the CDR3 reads TGTGCCAGCAGCCACGTTCAGGACAGGGTTGGTAGTGAGCAGTTCTTC.

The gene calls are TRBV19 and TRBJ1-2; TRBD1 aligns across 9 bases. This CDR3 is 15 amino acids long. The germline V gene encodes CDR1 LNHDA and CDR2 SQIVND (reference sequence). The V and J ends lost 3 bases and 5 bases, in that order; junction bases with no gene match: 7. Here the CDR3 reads CASSIYRDRVYGYTF. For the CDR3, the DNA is TGTGCCAGTAGTATCTATCGGGACAGGGTTTATGGCTACACCTTC.